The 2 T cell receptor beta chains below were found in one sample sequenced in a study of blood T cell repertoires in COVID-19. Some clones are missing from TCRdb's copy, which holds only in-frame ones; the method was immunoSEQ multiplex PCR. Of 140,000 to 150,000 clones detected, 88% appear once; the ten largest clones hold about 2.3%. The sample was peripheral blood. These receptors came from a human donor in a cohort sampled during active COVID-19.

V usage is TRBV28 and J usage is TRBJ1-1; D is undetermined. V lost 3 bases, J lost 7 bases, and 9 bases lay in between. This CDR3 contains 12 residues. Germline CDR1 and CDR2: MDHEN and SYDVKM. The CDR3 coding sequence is TGTGCCAGCAGTTTCGCGTCGGTTGAAGCTTTCTTT. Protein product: CASSFASVEAFF.

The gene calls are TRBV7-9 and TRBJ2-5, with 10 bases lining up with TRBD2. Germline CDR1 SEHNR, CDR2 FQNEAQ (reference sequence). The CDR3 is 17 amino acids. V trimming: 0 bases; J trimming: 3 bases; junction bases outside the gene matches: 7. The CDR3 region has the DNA TGTGCCAGCAGCTTAGCCACTACTAGCGGGAAAAAAGAGACCCAGTACTTC. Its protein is CASSLATTSGKKETQYF.